The present T cell receptor beta chain was sequenced within a study of cytomegalovirus exposure and HLA in healthy donors. General observations from the study: In vitro, a few CMV-associated chains proved specific for CMV antigens.

On this clone: The antigen is not known.

The V gene's germline CDR1 is SGHTA and CDR2 FQGNSA. The CDR3 extends over 16 amino acids. V dropped 5 bases and J dropped 9; count of bases not matched to a gene: 9. The PCR contained 60 Vbeta and 13 Jbeta primers. Clones were read by immunoSEQ multiplex PCR, and TCRdb kept only the in-frame ones, dropping some. The table shows about 130,000 clones, with about 78% occurring only once. This clonotype originated in a human donor in good health. The V gene is TRBV7-2, the J gene TRBJ2-4; 14 positions agree with TRBD2. What was sequenced was PBMCs. The chain's CDR3 is CASSRGTSGGPAIQYF. CDR3 coding DNA: TGTGCCAGCAGCAGAGGGACTAGCGGGGGTCCGGCCATTCAGTACTTC.